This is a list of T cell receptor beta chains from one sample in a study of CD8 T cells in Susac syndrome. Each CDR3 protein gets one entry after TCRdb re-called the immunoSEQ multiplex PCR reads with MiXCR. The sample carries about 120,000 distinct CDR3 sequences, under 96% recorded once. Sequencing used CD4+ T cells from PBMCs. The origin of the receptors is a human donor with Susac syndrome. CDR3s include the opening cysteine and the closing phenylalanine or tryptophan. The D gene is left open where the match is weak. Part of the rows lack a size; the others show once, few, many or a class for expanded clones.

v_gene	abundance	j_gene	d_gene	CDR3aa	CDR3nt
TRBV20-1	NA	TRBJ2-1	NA	CSASEDSWNEQFF	TGCAGTGCTAGCGAGGACAGTTGGAATGAGCAGTTCTTC
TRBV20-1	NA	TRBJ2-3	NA	CSARTASTDTQYF	TGCAGTGCTCGGACAGCTAGCACAGATACGCAGTATTTT
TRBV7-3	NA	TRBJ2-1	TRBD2	CASSLIAGSSYNEQFF	TGTGCCAGCAGCTTGATAGCGGGTTCCTCCTACAATGAGCAGTTCTTC
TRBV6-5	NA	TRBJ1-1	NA	CASSPGFRENTEAFF	TGTGCCAGCAGCCCCGGGTTCAGGGAGAACACTGAAGCTTTCTTT
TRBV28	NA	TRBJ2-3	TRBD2	CASSLVLAGADTQYF	TGTGCCAGCAGTTTAGTACTAGCGGGAGCGGATACGCAGTATTTT
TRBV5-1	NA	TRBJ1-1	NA	CASSSGENTEAFF	TGCGCCAGCAGCTCAGGGGAGAACACTGAAGCTTTCTTT
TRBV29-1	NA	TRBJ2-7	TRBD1	CSGIGTGASYEQYF	TGCAGCGGGATCGGGACAGGGGCCTCCTACGAGCAGTACTTC
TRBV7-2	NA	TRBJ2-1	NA	CASSLVRYNEQFF	TGTGCCAGCAGCTTGGTAAGGTACAATGAGCAGTTCTTC
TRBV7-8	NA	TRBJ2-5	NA	CASSFYLSIQETQYF	TGTGCCAGCAGCTTCTATTTGAGCATCCAAGAGACCCAGTACTTC
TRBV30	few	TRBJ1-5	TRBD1	CAWSWDRGNQPQHF	TGTGCCTGGAGTTGGGACAGGGGCAATCAGCCCCAGCATTTT
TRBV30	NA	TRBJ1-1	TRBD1	CAWSVFGTGNTEAFF	TGTGCCTGGAGTGTATTTGGGACAGGGAACACTGAAGCTTTCTTT
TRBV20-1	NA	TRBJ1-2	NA	CSAGPNTF	TGCAGTGCCGGACCAAATACCTTC
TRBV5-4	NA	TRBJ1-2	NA	CASSPGGQSYGYTF	TGTGCCAGCAGCCCCGGCGGACAGTCCTATGGCTACACCTTC
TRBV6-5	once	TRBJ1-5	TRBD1	CASSYSGTGINQPQHF	TGTGCCAGCAGTTACTCGGGGACAGGTATCAATCAGCCCCAGCATTTT
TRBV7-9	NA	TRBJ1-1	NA	CASSTEVNTEAFF	TGTGCCAGCAGTACGGAGGTGAACACTGAAGCTTTCTTT
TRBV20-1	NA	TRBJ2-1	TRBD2	CSARGDSGTQRKVYNEQFF	TGCAGTGCTAGAGGGGATAGCGGGACCCAACGGAAGGTATACAATGAGCAGTTCTTC
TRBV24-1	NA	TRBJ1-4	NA	CATSPGTVEKLFF	TGTGCCACCAGCCCCGGGACGGTAGAAAAACTGTTTTTT
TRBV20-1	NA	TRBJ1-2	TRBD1	CSARAVAGGDYGYTF	TGCAGTGCTAGAGCCGTCGCAGGGGGTGACTATGGCTACACCTTC
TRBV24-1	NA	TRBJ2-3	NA	CATSEWGREGTQYF	TGTGCCACCAGTGAGTGGGGGCGGGAAGGAACGCAGTATTTT
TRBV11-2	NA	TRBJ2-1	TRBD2	CASRLLARDEQFF	TGTGCCAGCAGGCTACTAGCGAGGGATGAGCAGTTCTTC
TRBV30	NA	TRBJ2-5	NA	CAWNRWETQYF	TGTGCCTGGAACAGGTGGGAGACCCAGTACTTC
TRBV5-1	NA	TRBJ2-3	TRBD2	CASSLSLAGGGDTQYF	TGCGCCAGCAGCTTGTCACTAGCGGGAGGAGGCGATACGCAGTATTTT
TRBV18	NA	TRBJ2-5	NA	CASLQGAQETQYF	TGTGCCAGCTTACAGGGTGCCCAAGAGACCCAGTACTTC
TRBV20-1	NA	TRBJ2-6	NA	CSASRGKGNAGANVLTF	TGCAGTGCTAGCAGGGGCAAGGGTAACGCAGGGGCCAACGTCCTGACTTTC